These 6 T cell receptor beta chains originate from one sample sequenced in a study of tumor-infiltrating lymphocytes in primary liver carcinoma. Total RNA and DNA came together from around 18-30 mg of bulk tissue without cell sorting. With a constant-region primer, TCR beta cDNA was made from about 0.55 ug of total RNA. Generation of the TCR beta libraries relied on three nested multiplex PCR rounds using slightly modified ARM-PCR. The first two PCR rounds used TRBV1-TRBV30 primers with a Cbeta primer, about 9 cycles each. TCRdb redid the calling of the multiplex PCR reads with MiXCR, one entry per CDR3 protein. The profile shows some 180,000 distinct CDR3 sequences, approximately 80% of them singletons. Input material: tumor tissue from primary liver carcinoma. The receptors stem from a man aged 35 to 55 with primary liver carcinoma and hepatitis B virus infection.

This clonotype was counted once. The CDR3 end shows no conserved phenylalanine or tryptophan, and so a read error is likely. No DNA is shown, since the ends of the CDR3 on it are uncertain; the CDR3 is the one TCRdb lists. The gene calls are TRBV11-3 and TRBJ2-1. CDR1 SGHNT and CDR2 YENEEA come from the germline V gene. The CDR3 region is 12 residues in length, termini included. CDR3 in amino acids: CASSLKANEQLY.

With respect to this clonotype: The conserved final phenylalanine or tryptophan is absent from the CDR3, which likely points to a read error. This rearrangement joins TRBV29-1 to TRBJ2-7; 9 nucleotides line up with TRBD2. CDR1 and CDR2 from the germline V gene are SQVTM and ANQGSEA. The CDR3 totals 13 residues. CDR3 in DNA: TGCAGTGTGGCGGCGGGAGGGGGATACGAGCAGTACCTC. This gives the protein CSVAAGGGYEQYL.

This chain joins TRBV11-1 and TRBJ2-3; 14 bases map to TRBD2. V lost 3 bases to trimming and J lost 3 bases; unmatched junction nucleotides: 8. In germline, CDR1 is SGHAT, CDR2 FQDESV (reference sequence). This CDR3 is built from 18 residues. In nucleotides, the CDR3 is TGTGCCAGCAGCTTTCCCGGGACTAGCGGGAGATTTACAGATACGCAGTATTTT. Protein sequence: CASSFPGTSGRFTDTQYF.

In the case of this clonotype: An end of the junction differs from the germline gene, which may be a read error. This chain links TRBV5-4 with TRBJ2-5, with TRBD2 identical over 10 bases. There are 15 residues in the CDR3. Looked up from germline, CDR1 is SGHNT and CDR2 is YYREEE (reference sequence). The chain's CDR3 is CASIPTSGRQETQYF. The CDR3, as DNA: TGTGCCAGCATCCCGACTAGCGGGCGGCAAGAGACCCAATACTTC.

V is TRBV5-4 and J is TRBJ1-2; D remains unclear. The V gene's germline CDR1 is SGHNT and CDR2 YYREEE (reference sequence). The CDR3 is 14 amino acids. The CDR3 is CVISLGSNSGGYTF. CDR3 nucleotides: TGTGTCATTAGTTTGGGGTCTAATTCGGGAGGCTACACCTTC.

Note on this clonotype: At one end, the junction sequence differs from germline, possibly due to a read error. The genes are TRBV4-1 and TRBJ2-2, with 7 nucleotides matching TRBD1. CDR1 and CDR2 from the germline V gene are MGHRA and YSYEKL. The CDR3 contains 17 residues. The CDR3 spells CASGPQTGVLNTGELSF. As DNA, the CDR3 is TGCGCCAGCGGCCCCCAAACAGGGGTCCTAAACACCGGGGAGCTGTCTTTT.